This T cell receptor (beta chain) was identified during a study of T cell responses to AZD1222 COVID-19 vaccine. Per germline, CDR1 DFQATT and CDR2 SNEGSKA (reference sequence). The V end was cut by 3 bases, the J end by 0 bases, with 12 bases between. The length of the CDR3 is 15 residues. As to this clone: Antigen unknown.

The protocol was immunoSEQ multiplex PCR, while the TCRdb copy is restricted to in-frame clones and leaves out a portion. The sample carries roughly 150,000 clones, approximately 92% recorded once. Study-wide points: Two AZD1222 administrations were followed by greater Spike-specific TCR breadth and depth. Baseline serology detected seropositivity in only 5 or 6 AZD1222 recipients. Vaccine-associated CD4 TCRs ranged over spike, dominating at 160-218 and 743-854. The donor group comprised mostly white British people and more females; the analysis possibly underestimated clonal diversity.

The sequence was collected from an adult in good health. V gene TRBV20-1 combines with J gene TRBJ1-3; D unresolved. The material sequenced was peripheral blood, taken on day 0 of AZD1222 vaccination. In nucleotides, the CDR3 is TGCAGTGCTAGTAAGGACCCGAGCTCTGGAAACACCATATATTTT. It is translated as CSASKDPSSGNTIYF.